A single sample gave rise to the 10 T cell receptor beta chains below, sequenced in a study of glioma-infiltrating T cells after dendritic cell vaccination (dated by TCRdb to the mid-2010s). The library was generated by the immunoSEQ multiplex PCR assay. TCRdb provides this immuneACCESS table in a form limited to in-frame rearrangements. Some clones are lacking; in checked studies, under half of them reflect an unresolved V gene, and why the rest are absent is not known. The sample yields about 2,600 clones; about 82% were counted once. More than 9% of the sample comes from the top ten. Taken with the paper, the label for time point translates to: after dendritic cell vaccination, including at tumor progression/relapse. The vaccine consisted of monocyte-derived dendritic cells cultured approximately seven days with IL-4 and GM-CSF, then pulsed overnight with autologous tumor lysate. The sequenced sample was tumor tissue, obtained after dendritic cell vaccination. Source of these receptors: a human donor with glioblastoma.

This rearrangement joins TRBV20-1 to TRBJ2-1; D is ambiguous. The CDR3 length is 11 residues. Germline V gene sequence: CDR1 DFQATT, CDR2 SNEGSKA (reference sequence). With 3 bases removed from V and 5 bases from J, the gap between germline ends came to 5 bases. The CDR3 here is CSASDNNEQFF. DNA for the CDR3: TGCAGTGCTAGCGACAACAATGAGCAGTTCTTC.

This clone was found once. J is TRBJ1-4 and V is TRBV13; TRBD1 might be the D (6 bases). Trimming took off 3 bases at V and 7 bases at J, with 15 bases between the two ends. In germline, CDR1 is PRHDT, CDR2 FYEKMQ (reference sequence). The CDR3 is 15 residues long. CDR3 coding DNA: TGTGCCAGCAGCTTTCGTACAGGGTGGAGTGAAAAACTGTTTTTT. Protein: CASSFRTGWSEKLFF.

The gene calls are TRBV7-9 and TRBJ2-5; 9 bases align to TRBD1. The CDR3 totals 16 residues. Per the germline V gene, CDR1 is SEHNR and CDR2 is FQNEAQ (reference sequence). V dropped 2 bases and J dropped 5; count of bases not matched to a gene: 9. The CDR3 nucleotides are TGTGCCAGCAGCTTATTCGTGGGACAGGGAATGGAGACCCAGTACTTC. The encoded protein is CASSLFVGQGMETQYF.

In its sample, this clone was seen once. This chain joins TRBV5-1 and TRBJ1-2; D remains unclear. This CDR3 has 13 residues. The V gene lost 0 bases and the J gene lost 3 bases, with 6 bases spanning the gap. Germline CDR1 SGHRS, CDR2 YFSETQ. In DNA form, the CDR3 reads TGCGCCAGCAGCTTGGACGGGGACTATGGCTACACCTTC. Its protein is CASSLDGDYGYTF.

This clone showed up just once. This chain uses TRBV6-5 with TRBJ2-5, with 11 bases that match TRBD2. Germline CDR1 is MNHEY and CDR2 is SVGAGI. With 6 bases clipped from V and 4 bases from J, the junction kept 7 bases outside the gene matches. The CDR3 totals 15 residues. CDR3 loop: CASSLLAGGPETQYF. The DNA of the CDR3 is TGTGCCAGCAGCCTATTAGCGGGGGGGCCAGAGACCCAGTACTTC.

Of note for this clone: A read error may produce the germline difference seen at one junction end. This same CDR3 is encoded by further DNA sequences in the sample. V usage is TRBV19 and J usage is TRBJ1-6; 8 nucleotides align to TRBD1. The CDR3 is 17 residues long. CDR1 is LNHDA, CDR2 SQIVND, per germline (reference sequence). The CDR3 reads CASSITPRTGINSPLHF. CDR3 in DNA: TGTGCCAGTAGTATAACACCACGGACAGGGATTAATTCCCCCCTCCACTTT.

The V call is TRBV7-2, the J call TRBJ2-7, with TRBD2 matching over 7 bases. Germline V CDR1 and CDR2: SGHTA, FQGNSA. After removal of 5 bases from V and 2 bases from J, the junction contained 9 bases not matched to a gene. This CDR3 region has 15 residues. CDR3 nucleotides: TGTGCCAGCAGCCAGGCGCCGGGAGGACCCTACGAGCAGTACTTC. Protein sequence: CASSQAPGGPYEQYF.

This chain uses TRBV28 with TRBJ1-1; possibly TRBD1 for D (6 bases). From germline, CDR1 is MDHEN and CDR2 SYDVKM. The CDR3 runs 12 residues. V was clipped by 5 bases and J by 12 bases, with 16 bases between them. In DNA, the CDR3 is TGTGCCAGCAGTGTCCGGGACACCAAAACTTTCTTT. Protein sequence: CASSVRDTKTFF.

This chain uses TRBV5-1 with TRBJ2-3; tentatively, D is TRBD2 (6 bases). The CDR3 consists of 15 residues. Trimming stripped 4 bases from V and 6 bases from J, with 18 bases between. Germline CDR1 is SGHRS and CDR2 is YFSETQ. CDR3 region: CASSPEGLAADTQYF. CDR3 in DNA: TGCGCCAGCAGCCCGGAGGGGCTCGCCGCGGATACGCAGTATTTT. Using reference TRBV5-1 and TRBJ2-3 for the parts outside the CDR3, the full variable domain is KAGVTQTPRYLIKTRGQQVTLSCSPISGHRSVSWYQQTPGQGLQFLFEYFSETQRNKGNFPGRFSGRQFSNSRSEMNVSTLELGDSALYLCASSPEGLAADTQYFGPGTRLTVL.

The chain carries TRBV15 and TRBJ2-2, with 10 positions matching TRBD1. This CDR3 is 15 amino acids long. In germline, CDR1 is LNHNV, CDR2 YYDKDF (reference sequence). V lost 4 bases to trimming and J lost 5 bases; unmatched junction nucleotides: 4. The CDR3 protein is CATSTRQGATGELFF. The CDR3 DNA follows: TGTGCCACCAGCACCAGACAGGGGGCTACCGGGGAGCTGTTTTTT.